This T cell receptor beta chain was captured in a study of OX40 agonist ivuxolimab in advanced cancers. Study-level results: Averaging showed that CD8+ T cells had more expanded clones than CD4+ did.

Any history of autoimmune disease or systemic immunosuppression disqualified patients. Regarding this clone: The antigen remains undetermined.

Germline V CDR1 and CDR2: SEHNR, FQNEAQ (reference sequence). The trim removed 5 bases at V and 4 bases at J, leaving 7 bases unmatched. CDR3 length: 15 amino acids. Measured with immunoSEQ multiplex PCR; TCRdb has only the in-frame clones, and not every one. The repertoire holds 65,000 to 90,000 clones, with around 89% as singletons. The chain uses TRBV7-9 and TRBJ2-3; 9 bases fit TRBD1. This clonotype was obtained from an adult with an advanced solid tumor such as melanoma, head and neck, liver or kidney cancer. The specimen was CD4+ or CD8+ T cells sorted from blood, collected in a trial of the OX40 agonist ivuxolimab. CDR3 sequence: CASSPRDRVADTQYF. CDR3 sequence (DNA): TGTGCCAGCAGCCCAAGGGACAGGGTGGCAGATACGCAGTATTTT.